This TCR beta chain was captured by sequencing in a study of T-cell reconstitution after alpha-beta-depleted transplantation in children. Whole-study results and caveats: Surviving thymic progenitors and recipient T cells were the source of high TCRbeta diversity at day 60 in some patients. When one year had passed after transplant, most T-cell counts and diversity came from newly produced T cells. After transplant, at about two months, alpha-beta T cells were reportedly derived from several hundred expanded graft clones.

The CDR3 runs 13 residues. Trimming removed 2 bases from V and 7 bases from J, with 9 bases in between. Concerning this clonotype: Antigen unknown.

Molecular barcoding with unique molecular identifiers was used for the TCRbeta library. TCRdb ran MiXCR on the PCR reads and lists one entry per CDR3 protein. Among 700,000 to 850,000 distinct CDR3 sequences listed, 16% were seen once. The clonotype was recovered from a male patient younger than 18 who had a stem cell transplant for acute lymphoblastic leukemia, so the T cells may come from the graft donor. Sequencing used PBMCs, mostly from graft donor cells, obtained 360 days after TCRalphabeta/CD19-depleted stem cell transplant. V gene TRBV12-3 or TRBV12-4 combines with J gene TRBJ2-1; unclear D gene. The CDR3 spells CASSLSFRNEQFF. DNA of the CDR3: TGTGCCAGCAGTTTATCCTTCAGAAATGAGCAGTTCTTC.